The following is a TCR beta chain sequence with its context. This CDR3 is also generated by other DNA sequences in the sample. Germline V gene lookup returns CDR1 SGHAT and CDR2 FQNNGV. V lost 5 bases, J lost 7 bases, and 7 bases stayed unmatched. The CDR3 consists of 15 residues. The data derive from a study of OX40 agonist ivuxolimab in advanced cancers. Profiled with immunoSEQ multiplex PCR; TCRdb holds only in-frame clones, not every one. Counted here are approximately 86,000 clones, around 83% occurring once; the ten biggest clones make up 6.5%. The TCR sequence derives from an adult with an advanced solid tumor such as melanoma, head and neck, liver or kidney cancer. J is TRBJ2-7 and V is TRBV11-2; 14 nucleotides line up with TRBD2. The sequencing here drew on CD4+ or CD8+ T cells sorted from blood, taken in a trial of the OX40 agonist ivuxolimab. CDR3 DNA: TGTGCCAGCAGCCCGACTAGCGGGGGGGGGCGGGAGCAGTACTTC. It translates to CASSPTSGGGREQYF. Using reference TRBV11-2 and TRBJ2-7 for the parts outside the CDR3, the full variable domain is EAGVAQSPRYKIIEKRQSVAFWCNPISGHATLYWYQQILGQGPKLLIQFQNNGVVDDSQLPKDRFSAERLKGVDSTLKIQPAKLEDSAVYLCASSPTSGGGREQYFGPGTRLTVT.